This entry features one TCR beta chain sequence. Its antigen is currently not known. The input lacks base qualities; no much larger clone sits a single base away. The CDR3 has 11 amino acids, counting the end cysteine and phenylalanine. Just CDR3 DNA is preserved here, 33 bases in frame from base 1. As encoded in the germline V gene (reference sequence), CDR1 is WNHNN while CDR2 is SYGVQD. Trimming removed 11 bases from V and 8 bases from J, leaving 12 bases between the germline ends. The immunoSEQ Assay, a bias-controlled multiplex PCR, was used to amplify TCRbeta CDR3 regions from genomic DNA. As for the original processing: The number of nucleated cells in each sample was estimated from the amplification of reference gene primers within the assay. To quantify the absolute abundance of each unique TCRbeta CDR3 rearrangement, sequence reads were collapsed and filtered. For each sample, productive Simpson clonality was calculated as the square root of Simpson's diversity index over productive rearrangements. TCRdb re-hosts the immuneACCESS table, in-frame sequences only. Its copies lack some clones; in the studies checked, an unresolved V gene accounts for under half of them, and the cause for the rest is not known. V, J and clone size were drawn from that table, and D and trimming were deduced from the DNA. A total of around 250,000 clones appear in this sample, around 90% of them only once. 5.5% to 9% of the sample is held by the ten biggest clonotypes.

Whole blood was collected in K2EDTA tubes by collaborating institutions according to the institutions' own protocols. For TCRbeta analysis, collaborators shipped samples in one of three forms: frozen whole blood, isolated PBMCs, or DNA extracted from either of those sample types. This specimen comes from a study of blood T cell repertoires in COVID-19 (dated by TCRdb to the early 2020s). In the study overall: Samples from collaborators originated in the United States, Italy and Spain and spanned both the acute and convalescent phases of COVID-19. The prospective study material was composed of cDNA or gDNA derived from T cells, B-cell-depleted T cells, or PBMCs. Subjects who had been exposed to COVID-19, were actively infected with it, or had recovered from it provided the deeply sampled blood TCRbeta repertoires that made up the dataset. The repertoires were made available in a free public database intended to serve as a resource for research on the immune response to SARS-CoV-2. Samples came from the ongoing ImmuneRACE study (first 160 participants) plus 1,254 subjects from 6 global collaborators. The sample metadata nearly always contained a de-identified subject ID, COVID-19 status, age in years and sex. Where HLA class I and class II types were available, the types were taken from metadata supplied by the sample provider, not from assay-based typing.

Results the study describes overall, beyond this receptor: How much clinical and demographic metadata was included differed by source and by participant, and the metadata was provided uncurated.

The receptor comes from a woman in her sixties or seventies with active or convalescent COVID-19. The chain was built from TRBV10-1 and TRBJ1-4; the D gene is unclear. Source material: peripheral blood. The CDR3 corresponds to CAFALREKLFF. DNA sequence: TGCGCCTTCGCACTAAGGGAAAAACTGTTTTTT.